This T cell receptor beta chain comes out of a study of sequential checkpoint blockade in melanoma. Produced via immunoSEQ multiplex PCR; TCRdb's table is partial and in-frame only. The sample carries over 20,000 clones, 55% to 70% recorded once. Treatment indicated: randomized to nivolumab then ipilimumab (arm A) or the reverse (arm B). PBMC sorting kept live CD3+CD8+ cells without CD19 or CD56. CDR3 length equals 15 residues. J was trimmed by 2 bases and V by 3 bases; bases with no gene match: 3. Germline-derived CDR1 and CDR2 are LGHNA and YSLEER. This receptor was obtained from a human donor with melanoma. The rearrangement links TRBV4-3 to TRBJ2-3; 9 bases align to TRBD1. The source material was CD8+ T cells sorted from blood (inferred from file names), sampled from a patient given nivolumab and ipilimumab in sequence. In DNA form, the CDR3 reads TGCGCCAGCAGCCAGGACAGGGGTCTCACAGATACGCAGTATTTT. It encodes CASSQDRGLTDTQYF.